The TCR beta chain under discussion was sequenced for a study of T cell responses to AZD1222 COVID-19 vaccine. General study findings and limits: None of the repertoires were sampled until the peak T cell response had passed. Unmutated regions of variants are reportedly targeted by nearly half of spike-specific TCRs. Regions 160-218 and 743-854 dominated among vaccine-associated CD4 TCRs spanning spike. Most donors were white British, females outnumbered males, and clonal diversity was possibly underestimated.

Assay used: immunoSEQ multiplex PCR; TCRdb lists only in-frame clones, some missing. The table includes 100,000 to 150,000 clones, about 90% detected once. For this clone: Its matching antigen is unknown.

The CDR3 length is 17 residues. Per germline, CDR1 LNHDA and CDR2 SQIVND (reference sequence). The ends were cut back, 5 bases at V and 0 bases at J, with 17 bases in the middle. This TCR was recovered from an adult in good health. This specimen consisted of peripheral blood, obtained on day 0 of MenACWY control vaccination. The rearrangement joins TRBV19 to TRBJ2-1; D is perhaps TRBD1 (5 bases). This CDR3 is CASSSSLGDSSYNEQFF. The CDR3 DNA follows: TGTGCCAGTAGTTCGTCCTTAGGGGATAGCTCCTACAATGAGCAGTTCTTC.